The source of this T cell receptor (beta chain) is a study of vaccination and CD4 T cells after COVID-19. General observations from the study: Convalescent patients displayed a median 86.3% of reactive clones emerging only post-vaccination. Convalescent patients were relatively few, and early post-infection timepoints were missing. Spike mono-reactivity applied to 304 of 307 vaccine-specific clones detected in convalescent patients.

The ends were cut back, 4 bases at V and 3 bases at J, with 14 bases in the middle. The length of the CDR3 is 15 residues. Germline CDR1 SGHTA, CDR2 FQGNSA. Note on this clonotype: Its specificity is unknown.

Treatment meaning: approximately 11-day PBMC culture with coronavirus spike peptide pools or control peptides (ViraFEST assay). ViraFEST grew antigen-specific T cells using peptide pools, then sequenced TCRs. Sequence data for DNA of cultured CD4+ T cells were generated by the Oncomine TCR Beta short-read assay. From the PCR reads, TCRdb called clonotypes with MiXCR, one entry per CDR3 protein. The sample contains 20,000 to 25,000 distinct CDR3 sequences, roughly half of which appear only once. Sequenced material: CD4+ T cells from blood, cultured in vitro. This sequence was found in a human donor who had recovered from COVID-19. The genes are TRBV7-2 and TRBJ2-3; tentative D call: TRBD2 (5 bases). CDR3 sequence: CASSSAITGTDTQYF. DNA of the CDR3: TGTGCCAGCAGCTCCGCCATCACGGGGACAGATACGCAGTATTTT.